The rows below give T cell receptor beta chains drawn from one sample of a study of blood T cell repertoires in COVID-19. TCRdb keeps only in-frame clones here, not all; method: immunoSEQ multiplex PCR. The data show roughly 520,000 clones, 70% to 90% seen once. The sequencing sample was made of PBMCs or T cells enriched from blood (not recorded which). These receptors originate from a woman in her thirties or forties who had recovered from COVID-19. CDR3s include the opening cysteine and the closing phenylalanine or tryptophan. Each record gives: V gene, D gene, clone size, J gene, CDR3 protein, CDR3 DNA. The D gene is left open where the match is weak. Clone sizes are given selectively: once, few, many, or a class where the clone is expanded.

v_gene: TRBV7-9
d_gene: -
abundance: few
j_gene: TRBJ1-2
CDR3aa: CASSLIISKGYGYTF
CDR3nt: TGTGCCAGCAGCTTAATCATTTCTAAGGGGTATGGCTACACCTTC

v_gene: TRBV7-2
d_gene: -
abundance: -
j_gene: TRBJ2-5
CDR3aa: CASHLGSLQETQYF
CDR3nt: TGTGCCAGCCACTTGGGGAGCCTACAAGAGACCCAGTACTTC

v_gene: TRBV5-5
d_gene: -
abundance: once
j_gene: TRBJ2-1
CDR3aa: CASRYDSGYNEQFF
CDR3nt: TGTGCCAGCAGGTACGATAGCGGATACAATGAGCAGTTCTTC

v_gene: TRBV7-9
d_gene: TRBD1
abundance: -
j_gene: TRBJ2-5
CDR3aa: CASSSWTGEETQYF
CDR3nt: TGTGCCAGCAGCTCCTGGACAGGGGAGGAGACCCAGTACTTC

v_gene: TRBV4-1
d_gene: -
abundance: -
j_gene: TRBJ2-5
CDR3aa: CASSQSTSGETQYF
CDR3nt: TGCGCCAGCAGCCAATCAACTAGTGGGGAGACCCAGTACTTC

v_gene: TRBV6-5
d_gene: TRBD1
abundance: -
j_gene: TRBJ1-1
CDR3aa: CASSLGQGTEAFF
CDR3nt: TGTGCCAGCAGCCTGGGACAGGGGACTGAAGCTTTCTTT

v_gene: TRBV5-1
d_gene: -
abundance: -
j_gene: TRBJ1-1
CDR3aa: CASSLGSLGATEAFF
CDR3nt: TGCGCCAGCAGCTTGGGGTCATTGGGGGCGACTGAAGCTTTCTTT

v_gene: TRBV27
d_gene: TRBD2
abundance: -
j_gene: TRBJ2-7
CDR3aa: CASNPTGLAGGYEQYF
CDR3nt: TGTGCCAGCAATCCGACGGGACTAGCGGGAGGATACGAGCAGTACTTC

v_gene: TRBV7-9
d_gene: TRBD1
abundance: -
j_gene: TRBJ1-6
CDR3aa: CASSARQGESYNSPLHF
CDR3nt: TGTGCCAGCAGCGCCAGACAGGGGGAGTCCTATAATTCACCCCTCCACTTT

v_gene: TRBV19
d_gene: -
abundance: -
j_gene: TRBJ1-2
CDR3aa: CASIEGHHNYGYTF
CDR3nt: TGTGCCAGTATTGAAGGACACCATAACTATGGCTACACCTTC

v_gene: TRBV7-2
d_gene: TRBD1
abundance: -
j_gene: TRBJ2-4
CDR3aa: CASSLGTGNIQYF
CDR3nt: TGTGCCAGCAGCTTGGGGACAGGGAACATTCAGTACTTC

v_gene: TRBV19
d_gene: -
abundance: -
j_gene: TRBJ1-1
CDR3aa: CASSIDPGNTEAFF
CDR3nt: TGTGCCAGTAGTATTGATCCGGGGAACACTGAAGCTTTCTTT

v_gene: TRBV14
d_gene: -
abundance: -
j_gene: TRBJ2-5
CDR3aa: CASSQSSGRETQYF
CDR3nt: TGTGCCAGCAGCCAATCAAGCGGGCGAGAGACCCAGTACTTC

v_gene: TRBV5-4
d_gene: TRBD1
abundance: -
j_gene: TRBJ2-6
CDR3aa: CASSPKNRGRGGANVLTF
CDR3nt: TGTGCCAGCAGCCCCAAAAACAGGGGGCGGGGTGGGGCCAACGTCCTGACTTTC

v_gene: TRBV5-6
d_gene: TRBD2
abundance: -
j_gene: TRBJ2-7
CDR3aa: CASSPLFSVGLADADEQYF
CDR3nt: TGTGCCAGCAGCCCGCTGTTCTCCGTAGGACTAGCGGATGCCGACGAGCAGTACTTC

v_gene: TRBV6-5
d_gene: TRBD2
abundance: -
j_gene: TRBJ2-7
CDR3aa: CASGGAYEQYF
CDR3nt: TGTGCCTCCGGGGGGGCGTACGAGCAGTACTTC

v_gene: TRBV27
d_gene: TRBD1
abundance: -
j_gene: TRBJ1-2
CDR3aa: CASRRVGTGFYGYTF
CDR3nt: TGTGCCAGCAGGCGTGTCGGGACAGGTTTCTATGGCTACACCTTC

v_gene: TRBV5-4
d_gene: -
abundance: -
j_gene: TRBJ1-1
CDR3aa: CASSPEPQTNTEAFF
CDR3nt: TGTGCCAGCAGTCCGGAGCCGCAGACGAACACTGAAGCTTTCTTT

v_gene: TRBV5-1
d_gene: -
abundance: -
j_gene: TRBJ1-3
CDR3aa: CASSLGLARGGNTIYF
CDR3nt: TGCGCCAGCAGCTTGGGGTTGGCCAGGGGAGGAAACACCATATATTTT

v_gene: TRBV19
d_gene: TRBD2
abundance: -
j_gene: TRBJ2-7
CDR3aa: CASTSGSLEQYF
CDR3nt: TGTGCCAGTACTAGCGGGAGTCTCGAGCAGTACTTC

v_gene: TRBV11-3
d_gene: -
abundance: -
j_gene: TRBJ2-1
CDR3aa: CASSLSREQQFF
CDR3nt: TGTGCCAGCAGCTTATCCCGTGAGCAGCAGTTCTTC

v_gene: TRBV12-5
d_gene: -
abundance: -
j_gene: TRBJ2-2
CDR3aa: CASGRGGNTGELFF
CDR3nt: TGTGCTAGTGGGCGAGGGGGGAACACCGGGGAGCTGTTTTTT

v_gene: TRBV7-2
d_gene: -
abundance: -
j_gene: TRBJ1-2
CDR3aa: CASSLGGNYGYTF
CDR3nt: TGTGCCAGCAGCTTAGGAGGGAACTATGGCTACACCTTC

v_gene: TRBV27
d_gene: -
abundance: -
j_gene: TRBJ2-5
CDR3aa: CASSESAGTQYF
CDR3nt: TGTGCCAGCAGCGAAAGTGCGGGGACCCAGTACTTC

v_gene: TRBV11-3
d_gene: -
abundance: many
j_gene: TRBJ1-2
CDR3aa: CASSSGLDGYTF
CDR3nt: TGTGCCAGCAGCTCTGGACTGGACGGCTACACCTTC

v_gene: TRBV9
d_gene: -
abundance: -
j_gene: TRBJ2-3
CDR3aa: CASSAPASASSTDTQYF
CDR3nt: TGTGCCAGCAGCGCCCCAGCAAGCGCCAGTAGCACAGATACGCAGTATTTT

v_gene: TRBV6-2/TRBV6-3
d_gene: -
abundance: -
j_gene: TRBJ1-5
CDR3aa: CASSWGSAGQINQPQHF
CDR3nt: TGTGCCAGCAGTTGGGGTTCGGCGGGGCAAATTAATCAGCCCCAGCATTTT

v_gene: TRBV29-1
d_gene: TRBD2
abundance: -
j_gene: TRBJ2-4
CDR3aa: CSVVSLAVAKNIQYF
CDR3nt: TGCAGCGTTGTGTCGCTAGCGGTAGCCAAAAACATTCAGTACTTC

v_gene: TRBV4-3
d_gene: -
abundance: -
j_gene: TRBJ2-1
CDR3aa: CASSHQTDNEQFF
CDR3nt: TGCGCCAGCAGCCACCAGACAGACAATGAGCAGTTCTTC

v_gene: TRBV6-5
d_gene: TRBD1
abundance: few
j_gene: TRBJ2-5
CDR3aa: CASRTGGSETQYF
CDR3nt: TGTGCCAGCAGGACAGGGGGCTCGGAGACCCAGTACTTC

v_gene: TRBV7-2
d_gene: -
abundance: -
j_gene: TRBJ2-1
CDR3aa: CASSLVGAGSYNEQFF
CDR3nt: TGTGCCAGCAGCTTAGTAGGAGCGGGCTCCTACAATGAGCAGTTCTTC

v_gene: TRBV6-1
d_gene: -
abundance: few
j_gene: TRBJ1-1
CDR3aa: CASSDGPGTMNTEAFF
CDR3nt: TGTGCCAGCAGTGACGGACCAGGGACAATGAACACTGAAGCTTTCTTT

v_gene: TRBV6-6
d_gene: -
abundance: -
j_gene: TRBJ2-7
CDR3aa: CASRTVLQGPSYEQYF
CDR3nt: TGTGCCAGCAGGACTGTCCTACAGGGTCCCTCCTACGAGCAGTACTTC

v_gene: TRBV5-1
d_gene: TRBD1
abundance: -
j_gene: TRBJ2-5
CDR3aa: CASRYTGGKETQYF
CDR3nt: TGCGCCAGCCGCTATACAGGGGGGAAAGAGACCCAGTACTTC

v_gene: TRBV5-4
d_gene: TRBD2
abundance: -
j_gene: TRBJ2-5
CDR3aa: CASSLVASGTLAQETQYF
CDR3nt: TGTGCCAGCAGCTTGGTAGCTAGCGGGACGCTCGCCCAAGAGACCCAGTACTTC

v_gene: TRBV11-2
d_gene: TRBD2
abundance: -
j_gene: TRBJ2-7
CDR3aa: CASSLSGWASGRYEQYF
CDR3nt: TGTGCCAGCAGCCTATCAGGGTGGGCTAGCGGGAGGTACGAGCAGTACTTC

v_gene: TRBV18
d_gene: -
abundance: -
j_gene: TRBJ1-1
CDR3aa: CASSPPGAGDVTEAFF
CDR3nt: TGTGCCAGCTCACCACCGGGGGCAGGGGATGTTACTGAAGCTTTCTTT

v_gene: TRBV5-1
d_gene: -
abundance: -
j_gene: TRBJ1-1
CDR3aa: CASSLEQGGTEAFF
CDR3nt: TGCGCCAGCAGCTTGGAACAGGGTGGCACTGAAGCTTTCTTT

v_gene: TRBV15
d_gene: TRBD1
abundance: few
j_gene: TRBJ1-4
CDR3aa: CATSRVLDRGGEKLFF
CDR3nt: TGTGCCACCAGCAGAGTCCTGGACAGGGGCGGCGAAAAACTGTTTTTT

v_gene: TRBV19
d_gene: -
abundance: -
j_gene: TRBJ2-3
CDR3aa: CASSIRGPTDTQYF
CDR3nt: TGTGCCAGTAGTATTCGTGGGCCCACAGATACGCAGTATTTT

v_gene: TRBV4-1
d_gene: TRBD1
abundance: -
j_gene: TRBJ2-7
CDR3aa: CASSQGLRDSATYEQYF
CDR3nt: TGCGCCAGCAGCCAAGGGTTACGGGACAGTGCAACCTACGAGCAGTACTTC

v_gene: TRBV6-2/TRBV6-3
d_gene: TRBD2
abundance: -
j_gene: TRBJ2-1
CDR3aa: CASSFYGLAGNEQFF
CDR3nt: TGTGCCAGCAGTTTCTATGGACTAGCCGGCAATGAGCAGTTCTTC

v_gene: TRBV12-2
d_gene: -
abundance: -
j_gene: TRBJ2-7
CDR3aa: CASREKYF
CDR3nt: TGTGCAAGTCGCGAGAAGTACTTC

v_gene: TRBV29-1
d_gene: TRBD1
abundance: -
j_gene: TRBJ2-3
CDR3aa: CSVEWGQGTDTQYF
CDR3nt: TGCAGCGTTGAGTGGGGACAGGGCACAGATACGCAGTATTTT

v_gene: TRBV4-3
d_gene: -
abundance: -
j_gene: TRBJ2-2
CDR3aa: CASSQGGLNRGGTGELFF
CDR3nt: TGCGCCAGCAGCCAAGGGGGTTTAAACAGAGGGGGCACCGGGGAGCTGTTTTTT

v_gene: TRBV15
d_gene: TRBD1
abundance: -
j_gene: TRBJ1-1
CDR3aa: CATSRGRQGRAEAFF
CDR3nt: TGTGCCACCAGCAGAGGAAGACAGGGGCGGGCTGAAGCTTTCTTT

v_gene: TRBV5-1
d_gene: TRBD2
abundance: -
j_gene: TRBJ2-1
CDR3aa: CASSGTSGRQYEQFF
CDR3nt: TGCGCCAGCAGCGGGACTAGCGGGAGGCAGTATGAGCAGTTCTTC

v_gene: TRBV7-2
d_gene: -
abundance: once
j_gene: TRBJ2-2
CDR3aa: CASSTRRGIGELFF
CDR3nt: TGTGCCAGCAGCACACGAAGGGGGATCGGGGAGCTGTTTTTT

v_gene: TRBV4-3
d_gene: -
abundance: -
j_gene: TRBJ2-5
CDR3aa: CASSHDPTSKETQYF
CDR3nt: TGCGCCAGCAGCCATGACCCGACTTCAAAGGAGACCCAGTACTTC

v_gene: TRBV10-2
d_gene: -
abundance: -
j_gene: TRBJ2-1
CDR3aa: CASSGRNYNEQFF
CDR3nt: TGCGCCAGCAGTGGGAGAAACTACAATGAGCAGTTCTTC

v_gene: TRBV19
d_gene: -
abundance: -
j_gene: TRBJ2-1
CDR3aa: CASSITLDGSSYNEQFF
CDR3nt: TGTGCCAGTAGTATCACTCTGGACGGGAGCTCCTACAATGAGCAGTTCTTC